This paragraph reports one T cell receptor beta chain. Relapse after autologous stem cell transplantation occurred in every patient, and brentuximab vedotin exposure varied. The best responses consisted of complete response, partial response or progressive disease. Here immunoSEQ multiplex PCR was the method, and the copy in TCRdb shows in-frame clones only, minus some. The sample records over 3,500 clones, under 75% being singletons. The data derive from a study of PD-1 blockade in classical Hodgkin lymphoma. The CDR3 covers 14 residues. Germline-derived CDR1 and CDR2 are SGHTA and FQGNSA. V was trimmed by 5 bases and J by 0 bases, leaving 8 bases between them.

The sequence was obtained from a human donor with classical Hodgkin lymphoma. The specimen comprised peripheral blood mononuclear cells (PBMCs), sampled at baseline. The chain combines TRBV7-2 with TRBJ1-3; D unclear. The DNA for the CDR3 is TGTGCCAGCAGCCGCGGACTCTCTGGAAACACCATATATTTT. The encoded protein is CASSRGLSGNTIYF. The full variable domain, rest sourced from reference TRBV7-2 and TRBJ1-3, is GAGVSQSPSNKVTEKGKDVELRCDPISGHTALYWYRQSLGQGLEFLIYFQGNSAPDKSGLPSDRFSAERTGGSVSTLTIQRTQQEDSAVYLCASSRGLSGNTIYFGEGSWLTVV.